This T cell receptor (beta chain) is from a study of T cells in Graves' hyperthyroidism and ophthalmopathy. In its sample, this clonotype was seen many times. Trimming shortened V by 5 bases and J by 7 bases, and 27 bases separated the two germline ends. The CDR3 spans 16 residues. CDR1 and CDR2 from the germline V gene are SQVTM and ANQGSEA. Diagnostic decisions used clinical symptoms, serum thyroxine and TRAb, thyroid ultrasound and orbital computed tomography. Researchers took RNA transcripts and amplified the TCR beta CDR3 regions from them. TCR CDR3 underwent first-round RT-PCR with the HTBI primer set. A single record per CDR3 protein comes from TCRdb applying MiXCR to the multiplex PCR reads. The sample includes 450,000 to 700,000 distinct CDR3 sequences, 35% to 55% seen only once; the top ten take roughly 7.7%.

The sequence derives from a young woman with Graves' hyperthyroidism. Sequencing input: peripheral blood or thyroid tissue (not recorded which). V is TRBV29-1 and J is TRBJ2-7, with D possibly being TRBD2 (6 bases). Here the CDR3 DNA reads TGCAGCGTTAGTTCAACTATAGGAACCCTCGGGGGTGAGCAGTACTTC. It encodes CSVSSTIGTLGGEQYF.